This passage covers 11 T cell receptor beta chains from one sample sequenced in a study of T cell responses to AZD1222 COVID-19 vaccine. Repertoires were generated with immunoSEQ multiplex PCR, while TCRdb's copy carries only in-frame clones and drops some. The sample holds some 140,000 clones, approximately 91% seen once. This specimen was peripheral blood, taken 28 days after the second AZD1222 dose. These receptors came from an adult who received the AZD1222 COVID-19 vaccine.

The chain links TRBV2 to TRBJ1-1; D is ambiguous. Germline V gene data show CDR1 as SNHLY and CDR2 as FYNNEI. The V and J ends lost 2 bases and 2 bases respectively, with 6 bases between them. The CDR3 extends over 13 amino acids. The CDR3 sequence: CASSEQVNTEAFF. The CDR3 DNA sequence: TGTGCCAGCAGTGAACAGGTAAACACTGAAGCTTTCTTT.

The chain combines TRBV5-5 with TRBJ1-1, with TRBD1 as a possible D gene (5 bases). V was pared by 4 bases and J by 2 bases, with 12 bases between. CDR1 is SGHKS and CDR2 is YYEKEE in the germline V gene (reference sequence). The CDR3 spans 14 residues. This CDR3 is CASSPGGSNTEAFF. Here the CDR3 DNA reads TGTGCCAGCAGCCCCGGGGGGTCTAACACTGAAGCTTTCTTT.

The chain links TRBV3-1 (or the pseudogene TRBV3-2) to TRBJ2-5; TRBD2 might be the D (5 bases). The ends were cut back, 10 bases at V and 3 bases at J, with 12 bases in the middle. Germline V gene data show CDR1 as LGHDT and CDR2 as YNNKEL (reference sequence). This CDR3 spans 12 amino acids. CDR3 sequence reads: CATGRGEETQYF. The CDR3 nucleotides are TGTGCCACCGGTCGGGGTGAAGAGACCCAGTACTTC.

The chain combines TRBV10-3 with TRBJ2-2; 14 bases fit TRBD2. The CDR3 sequence is 18 residues long. Trimming at V came to 6 bases and at J to 0 bases, leaving 6 bases not matched to a gene. Germline-derived CDR1 and CDR2 are ENHRY and SYGVKD. This chain's CDR3 is CAIRPGLAGGSNTGELFF. The CDR3 DNA sequence: TGTGCCATCAGGCCCGGACTAGCGGGGGGCTCGAACACCGGGGAGCTGTTTTTT.

This chain uses TRBV27 with TRBJ1-3; D is unclear. Germline V lookup: CDR1 MNHEY, CDR2 SMNVEV (reference sequence). The V and J ends lost 11 bases and 3 bases respectively, with 14 bases between them. This CDR3 region has 13 residues. CDR3 region: CAAGEDGGNTIYF. The CDR3 bases are TGTGCCGCTGGGGAGGATGGTGGAAACACCATATATTTT.

The chain is built from TRBV6-2 or TRBV6-3 and TRBJ2-3; 8 nucleotides align to TRBD2. V trimming: 2 bases; J trimming: 3 bases; junction bases outside the gene matches: 1. The CDR3 consists of 14 residues. CDR1 is MNHEY, CDR2 SVGEGT, per germline. The CDR3 sequence is CASSYPSGTDTQYF. In nucleotides, the CDR3 is TGTGCCAGCAGTTACCCTAGCGGGACAGATACGCAGTATTTT.

The count of this clone is one. This CDR3 reads CASSTGRWRAEAFF. In DNA, the CDR3 is TGTGCCAGCAGTACCGGCCGGTGGCGGGCTGAAGCTTTCTTT. This chain joins TRBV27 and TRBJ1-1, with D unresolved. This CDR3 is 14 amino acids long. The ends were cut back, 5 bases at V and 6 bases at J, with 16 bases in the middle. Looked up from germline, CDR1 is MNHEY and CDR2 is SMNVEV (reference sequence).

The V gene is TRBV4-1, the J gene TRBJ2-2; D not resolved. V dropped 0 bases and J dropped 7 bases, with 9 bases sitting between them. Germline-derived CDR1 and CDR2 are MGHRA and YSYEKL. There are 14 residues in the CDR3. This CDR3 is CASSQEGRDGELFF. In DNA, the CDR3 is TGCGCCAGCAGCCAAGAAGGACGCGACGGGGAGCTGTTTTTT.

This clone was seen a single time. V gene TRBV27 combines with J gene TRBJ1-4; 11 positions agree with TRBD1. Germline V gives CDR1 MNHEY, CDR2 SMNVEV (reference sequence). The trim removed 5 bases at V and 8 bases at J, leaving 7 bases unmatched. This CDR3 comprises 15 residues. Written as DNA, the CDR3 is TGTGCCAGCAGTGGAACGGGACAGGGGGAGGAAAAACTGTTTTTT. It codes for CASSGTGQGEEKLFF.

In nucleotides, the CDR3 is TGCGCCAGCAGTGGGCGAGGCGGAGGGGCCACAGATACGCAGTATTTT. This codes for CASSGRGGGATDTQYF. The chain links TRBV10-1 to TRBJ2-3; a possible D gene is TRBD2 (6 bases). This CDR3 spans 16 amino acids. The germline gives CDR1 WNHNN, CDR2 SYGVQD (reference sequence). Trimming shortened V by 4 bases and J by 2 bases, and 16 bases separated the two germline ends.

The rearrangement joins TRBV6-1 to TRBJ1-3; D is undetermined. CDR1 is MNHNS and CDR2 is SASEGT in the germline V gene. The CDR3 loop spans 16 amino acids. The V gene lost 3 bases and the J gene lost 0 bases, with 12 bases spanning the gap. CDR3 DNA: TGTGCCAGCAGTGAGTCCGTTCAGAGCTCTGGAAACACCATATATTTT. Translation gives CASSESVQSSGNTIYF.